This TCR beta chain was identified in a study of OX40 agonist ivuxolimab in advanced cancers. The assay was immunoSEQ multiplex PCR, and TCRdb's table has in-frame clones only and misses some. Of 40,000 to 55,000 clones detected, around 85% appear once; the ten largest clones hold approximately 7%. The ends were cut back, 2 bases at V and 5 bases at J, with 6 bases in the middle. In germline, CDR1 is ENHRY, CDR2 SYGVKD. The CDR3 covers 13 residues. The material sequenced was CD4+ or CD8+ T cells sorted from blood, taken in a trial of the OX40 agonist ivuxolimab. The origin of this receptor is an adult with an advanced solid tumor such as melanoma, head and neck, liver or kidney cancer. This rearrangement joins TRBV10-3 to TRBJ2-2; the D is unclear. The CDR3 here is CAISEIETGELFF. The CDR3 nucleotides are TGTGCCATCAGTGAGATAGAAACCGGGGAGCTGTTTTTT.